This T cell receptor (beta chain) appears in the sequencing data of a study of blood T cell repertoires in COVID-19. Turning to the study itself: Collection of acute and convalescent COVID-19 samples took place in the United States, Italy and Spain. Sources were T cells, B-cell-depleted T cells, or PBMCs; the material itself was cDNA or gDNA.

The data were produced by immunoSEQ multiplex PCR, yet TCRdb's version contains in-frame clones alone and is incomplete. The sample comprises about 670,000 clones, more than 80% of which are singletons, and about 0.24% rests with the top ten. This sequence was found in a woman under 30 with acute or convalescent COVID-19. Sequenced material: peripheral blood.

As DNA, the CDR3 is TGTGCCAGCAGCTTAGAGAGGGCACCCCCTAGGAATGAGCAGTTCTTC. Its translation: CASSLERAPPRNEQFF. V usage is TRBV7-2 and J usage is TRBJ2-1, with D perhaps matching TRBD2 (5 bases). V dropped 1 base and J dropped 7 bases, with 17 bases sitting between them. CDR3 length: 16 residues. Germline V gives CDR1 SGHTA, CDR2 FQGNSA. The complete variable domain, with remaining parts taken from reference TRBV7-2 and TRBJ2-1, reads GAGVSQSPSNKVTEKGKDVELRCDPISGHTALYWYRQSLGQGLEFLIYFQGNSAPDKSGLPSDRFSAERTGGSVSTLTIQRTQQEDSAVYLCASSLERAPPRNEQFFGPGTRLTVL.